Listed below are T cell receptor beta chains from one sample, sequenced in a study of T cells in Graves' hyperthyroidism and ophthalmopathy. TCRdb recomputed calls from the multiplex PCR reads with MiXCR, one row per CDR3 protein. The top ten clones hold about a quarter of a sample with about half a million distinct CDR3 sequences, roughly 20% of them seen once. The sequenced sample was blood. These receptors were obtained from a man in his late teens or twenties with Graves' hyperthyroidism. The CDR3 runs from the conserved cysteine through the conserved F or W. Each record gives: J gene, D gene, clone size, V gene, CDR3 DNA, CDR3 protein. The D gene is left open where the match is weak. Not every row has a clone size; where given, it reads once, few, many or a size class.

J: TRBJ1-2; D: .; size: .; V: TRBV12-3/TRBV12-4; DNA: TGTGCCAGCAGTTTAAGTCAGCCGTTGGATGTTGGCTACACCTTC; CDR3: CASSLSQPLDVGYTF
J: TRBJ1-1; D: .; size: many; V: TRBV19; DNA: TGTGCCAGTAGTATTTTGGTAGGGGAAACTGAAGCTTTCTTT; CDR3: CASSILVGETEAFF
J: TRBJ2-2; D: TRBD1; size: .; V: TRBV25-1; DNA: TGTGCCAGCAGTGTAGCTTCTCCGGGACAGGGGGCCGCCGGGGAGCTGTTTTTT; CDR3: CASSVASPGQGAAGELFF
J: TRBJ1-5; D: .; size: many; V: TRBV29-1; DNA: TGCAGCGTTGAAGCAGGGGTAGGACAGCCCCAGCATTTT; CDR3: CSVEAGVGQPQHF
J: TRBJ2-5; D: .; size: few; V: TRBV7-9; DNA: TGTGCCAGCAGCTTAGTTAGACTTCAAGAGACCCAGTACTTC; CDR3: CASSLVRLQETQYF
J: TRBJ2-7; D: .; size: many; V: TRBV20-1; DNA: TGCAGTGCTAGTCTAGGCAACGAGCAGTACTTC; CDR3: CSASLGNEQYF
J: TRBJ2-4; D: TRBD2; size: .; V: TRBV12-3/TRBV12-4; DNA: TGTGCCAGCAGTTTTGGGCTAGCGGGGGGTCTAGCCAAAAACATTAAGTACTTC; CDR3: CASSFGLAGGLAKNIKYF
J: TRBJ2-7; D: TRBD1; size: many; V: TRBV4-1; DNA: TGCGCCAGCAGCCGAGAGTGGGACAGATTCTACGAGCAGTACTTC; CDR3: CASSREWDRFYEQYF
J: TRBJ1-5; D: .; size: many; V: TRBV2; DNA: TGTGCCAGCAGTGAGGGTCGCAACCCAGGCAATCAGCCCCAGCATTTT; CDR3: CASSEGRNPGNQPQHF
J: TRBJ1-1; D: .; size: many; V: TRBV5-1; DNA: TGCGCCAGCAGCTTGGAACAGGGCGGAGACACTGAAGCTTTCTTT; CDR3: CASSLEQGGDTEAFF
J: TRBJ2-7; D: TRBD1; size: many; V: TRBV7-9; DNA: TGTGCCAGCAGCCCACCGACAGGGATGCCCGAGCAGTACTTC; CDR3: CASSPPTGMPEQYF
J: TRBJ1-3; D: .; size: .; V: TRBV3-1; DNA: TGTGCCAGCAGCCAGGTGGAGAACACCATATATTTT; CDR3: CASSQVENTIYF
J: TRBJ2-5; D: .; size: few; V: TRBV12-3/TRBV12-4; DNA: TGTGCCAGCAGTTTAAGAAGAGTTCAGGAGACCCAGTACTTC; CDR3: CASSLRRVQETQYF
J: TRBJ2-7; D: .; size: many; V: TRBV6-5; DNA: TGTGCCAGCAGTTACGTGGCAGGGTCCCTCGAGCAGTACTTC; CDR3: CASSYVAGSLEQYF
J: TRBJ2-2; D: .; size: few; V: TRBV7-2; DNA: TGTGCCAGCAGCTCATCAGATACCGGGGAGCTGTTTTTT; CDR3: CASSSSDTGELFF
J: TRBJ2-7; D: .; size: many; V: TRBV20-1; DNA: TGCAGTGCCGACTGGGGGGGAACAGGGCTGGGGGAGCAGTACTTC; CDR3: CSADWGGTGLGEQYF
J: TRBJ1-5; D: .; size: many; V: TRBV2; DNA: TGTGCCAGCAGTACGGGTTATCAGCCCCAGCATTTT; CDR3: CASSTGYQPQHF
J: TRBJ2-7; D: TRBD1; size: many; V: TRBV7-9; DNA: TGTGCCAGCAGCTCGTCCGGGACAGGGGGGTCCGAGCAGTACTTC; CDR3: CASSSSGTGGSEQYF
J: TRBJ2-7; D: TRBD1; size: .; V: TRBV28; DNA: TGTGCCAGCAGATTACAGGGGTACTACGAGCAGTACTTC; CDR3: CASRLQGYYEQYF
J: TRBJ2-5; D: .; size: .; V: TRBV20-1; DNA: TGCAGTGCCACTCCGGGCGGAACGAAGACCCAGTACTTC; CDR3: CSATPGGTKTQYF
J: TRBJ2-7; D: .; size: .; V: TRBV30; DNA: TGTGCCTGGAGTCGGACGGTAGCCTCCGGGGAGCAGTACTTC; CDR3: CAWSRTVASGEQYF
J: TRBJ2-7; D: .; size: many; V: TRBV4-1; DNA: TGCGCCAGCAGCCAAGATCGCTACAGGGAGTACGAGCAGTACTTC; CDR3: CASSQDRYREYEQYF
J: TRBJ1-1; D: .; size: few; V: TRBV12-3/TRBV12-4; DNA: TGTGCCAGCAGCTTAGGGGGAGGGGGGAACACTGAAGCTTTCTTT; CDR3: CASSLGGGGNTEAFF
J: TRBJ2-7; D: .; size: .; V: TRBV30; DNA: TGTGCCTGGGGGGGACATTACGAGCAGTACTTC; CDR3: CAWGGHYEQYF
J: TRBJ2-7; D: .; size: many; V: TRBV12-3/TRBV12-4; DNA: TGTGCCAGCAGTCCCCGAGGAGGGTTGGTCGAGCAGTACTTC; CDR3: CASSPRGGLVEQYF
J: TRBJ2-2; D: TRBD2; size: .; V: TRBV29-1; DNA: TGCAGCGTTCGAGGTGGGAGCGGGGGGCTCCACGGGGAGCTGTTTTTT; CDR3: CSVRGGSGGLHGELFF
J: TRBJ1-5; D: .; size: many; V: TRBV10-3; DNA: TGTGCCATCAGTGAGTGGGCAGCCAATCAGCCCCAGCATTTT; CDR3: CAISEWAANQPQHF
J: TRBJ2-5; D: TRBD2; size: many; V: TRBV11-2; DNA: TGTGCCAGCAGCTTAGCCGGTAGCGGGGGAGAAGAGACCCAGTACTTC; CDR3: CASSLAGSGGEETQYF
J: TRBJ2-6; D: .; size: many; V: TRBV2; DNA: TGTGCCAGCAGATCCATCAGGGGTGGCGGGGCCAACGTCCTGACTTTC; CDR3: CASRSIRGGGANVLTF
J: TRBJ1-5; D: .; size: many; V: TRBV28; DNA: TGTGCCAGCAGTTTATCCGCAGGGGATCAGCCCCAGCATTTT; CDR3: CASSLSAGDQPQHF
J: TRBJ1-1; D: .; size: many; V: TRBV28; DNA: TGTGCCGTCAGAAGGGTGCCGAACACTGAAGCTTTCTTT; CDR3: CAVRRVPNTEAFF
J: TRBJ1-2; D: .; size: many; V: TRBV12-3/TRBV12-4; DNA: TGTGCCAGCAGTTTATCTCTTAATGGCTACACCTTC; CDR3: CASSLSLNGYTF
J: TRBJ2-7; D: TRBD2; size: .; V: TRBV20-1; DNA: TGCAGTGCCGAGCGGGAGGGCCTCTACGAGCAGTACTTC; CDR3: CSAEREGLYEQYF